The sequence of this T cell receptor (beta chain) was determined in a study of T cell responses to AZD1222 COVID-19 vaccine. Details on this clone: What it binds is unknown.

CDR1 and CDR2 from the germline V gene are SGHVS and FQNEAQ. This CDR3 comprises 16 residues. V gave up 5 bases and J gave up 0 bases, with 11 bases separating them. Method: immunoSEQ multiplex PCR; TCRdb's copy keeps in-frame clones and lacks some. The sample lists about 150,000 clones, around 90% seen once, with about 1.9% in the top ten. Regarding the study as a whole: Mapped onto spike, vaccine-associated CD4 TCRs spanned it and were dominant at 160-218 and 743-854. Most donors were white British and more were female, and clonal diversity was possibly underestimated. Repertoires were collected only later (after the peak T cell response had occurred). Baseline serology detected seropositivity in only a handful of AZD1222 recipients.

Sequences were derived from peripheral blood, sampled 28 days after the second AZD1222 dose. The chain has TRBV7-8 and TRBJ1-6, with D perhaps TRBD1 (6 bases). The receptor was derived from an adult who received the AZD1222 COVID-19 vaccine. The CDR3 sequence is CASSQTGSSYNSPLHF. The CDR3 DNA is TGTGCCAGCAGCCAAACAGGGAGCTCCTATAATTCACCCCTCCACTTT.